The entry below gives a single TCR beta chain sequence along with its context. Its antigen is not known. The sample originates from a study of cytomegalovirus exposure and HLA in healthy donors. The study's findings and limits: A later analysis reported that several of the most significant clusters appeared to be linked to common viral pathogens, among them Epstein-Barr virus. A later examination showed that TCR association rates differed by HLA locus, with DRB1 most and HLA-C fewest.

The PCR ran on 60 Vbeta and 13 Jbeta primers. The repertoire was sequenced with immunoSEQ multiplex PCR; TCRdb's copy has only in-frame clones and lacks some. The sample yields about 200,000 clones, over 60% seen once. Germline lookup yields CDR1 LNHDA and CDR2 SQIVND (reference sequence). V gave up 5 bases and J gave up 7 bases, with 9 bases separating them. The CDR3 is 12 residues long. The V gene is TRBV19, the J gene TRBJ2-1; D call uncertain. The specimen sequenced was PBMCs. The sequence derives from a man aged 18 to 35 in good health and CMV-seronegative. The CDR3 DNA is TGTGCCAGTAGTCTCCGTCTGAATGAGCAGTTCTTC. It specifies CASSLRLNEQFF.